The source of this T cell receptor (beta chain) is a study of human T cells and chemical hapten exposure. Study at large: Small differences in pooled library volume mainly drove the variation in TCR yields per sample. Study findings and constraints: The study found that DPC sensitization did not change TCRs above 1 in 1000 frequency.

Whole blood, unfractionated, served as the material for total RNA extraction. The library gave individual cDNA molecules unique molecular identifiers. TCRdb re-analysed the reads in MiXCR, keeping a single row per CDR3 protein. Of roughly 120,000 distinct CDR3 sequences listed, approximately 9% are singletons. This clonotype was observed many times. The antigen is undetermined. Trimming removed 3 bases from V and 13 bases from J, with 20 bases in between. The CDR3 sequence is 14 residues long. CDR1 MNHNS and CDR2 SASEGT come from the germline V gene. This TCR was sampled from a human donor in good health. Some clones in this sample may be carry-over from other donors' samples. The J gene is TRBJ2-3, the V gene TRBV6-1; a weak D match, TRBD2 (5 bases). The sequenced material came from whole blood. Written as DNA, the CDR3 is TGTGCCAGCAGTGATAGGTCGGAGGCTCGACGGAAGTATTTT. It is translated as CASSDRSEARRKYF.